This T cell receptor (beta chain) was documented in a study of T cell responses to AZD1222 COVID-19 vaccine. Study observations and caveats: Donors skewed white British and female; clonal diversity was possibly underestimated. Unmutated variant regions are reportedly targeted by nearly half of spike-specific TCRs. Rises in breadth and depth of Spike-specific TCRs came after two AZD1222 doses. CD4 TCRs covered the whole spike, strongest at regions 160-218 and 743-854.

With 0 bases removed from V and 7 bases from J, the gap between germline ends came to 16 bases. This CDR3 spans 15 amino acids. Germline values: CDR1 SGDLS, CDR2 YYNGEE. Profiled with immunoSEQ multiplex PCR; TCRdb holds only in-frame clones, not every one. The table shows about 180,000 clones, with over 80% occurring only once. Concerning this clone: The antigen remains unidentified.

This chain joins TRBV9 and TRBJ1-2; the D gene is possibly TRBD1 (6 bases). The receptor was derived from an adult who received the MenACWY meningococcal vaccine as a control. The sample in question was peripheral blood, obtained 28 days after the second dose of the MenACWY control vaccine. The CDR3 region is CASSVAGAGISGYTF. The CDR3 nucleotides read TGTGCCAGCAGCGTAGCAGGGGCGGGGATATCTGGCTACACCTTC.